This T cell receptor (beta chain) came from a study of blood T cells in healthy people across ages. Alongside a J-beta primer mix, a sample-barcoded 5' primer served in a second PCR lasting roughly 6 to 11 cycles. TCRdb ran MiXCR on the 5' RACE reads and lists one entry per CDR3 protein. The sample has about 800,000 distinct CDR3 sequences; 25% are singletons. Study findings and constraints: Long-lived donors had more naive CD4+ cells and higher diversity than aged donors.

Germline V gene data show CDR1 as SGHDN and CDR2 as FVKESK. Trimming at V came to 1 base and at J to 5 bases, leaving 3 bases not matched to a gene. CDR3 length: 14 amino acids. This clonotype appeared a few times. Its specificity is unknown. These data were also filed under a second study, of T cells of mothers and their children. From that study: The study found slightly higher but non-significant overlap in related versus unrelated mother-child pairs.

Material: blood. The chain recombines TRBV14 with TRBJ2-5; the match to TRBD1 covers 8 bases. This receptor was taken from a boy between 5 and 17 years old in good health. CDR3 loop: CASSQGQGWETQYF. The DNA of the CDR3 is TGTGCCAGCAGCCAAGGACAGGGGTGGGAGACCCAGTACTTC.